This TCR beta chain derives from a study of T cell clones after liver transplantation. The data were produced by immunoSEQ multiplex PCR, yet TCRdb's version contains in-frame clones alone and is incomplete. The sample lists tens of thousands of clones, 65% to 85% occurring once. Whole-study results and caveats: Rather than being deleted, graft donor-reactive T cells may have moved into the graft.

As concerns this clone: What it binds is not known.

V shed 4 bases and J shed 8 bases, with 16 bases lying between them. This CDR3 is built from 14 residues. Germline V CDR1 and CDR2: MNHEY, SMNVEV (reference sequence). The V and J genes are TRBV27 and TRBJ2-3; a possible D gene is TRBD1 (7 bases). The sample was CD4+ T cells from blood, taken about 46 months after liver transplant. This sequence originates from a human patient who received a liver transplant. T cells may partly derive from the graft donor. CDR3 protein: CASSSFRGVGTQYF. As DNA, the CDR3 is TGTGCCAGCAGTTCTTTCAGGGGGGTGGGTACGCAGTATTTT.